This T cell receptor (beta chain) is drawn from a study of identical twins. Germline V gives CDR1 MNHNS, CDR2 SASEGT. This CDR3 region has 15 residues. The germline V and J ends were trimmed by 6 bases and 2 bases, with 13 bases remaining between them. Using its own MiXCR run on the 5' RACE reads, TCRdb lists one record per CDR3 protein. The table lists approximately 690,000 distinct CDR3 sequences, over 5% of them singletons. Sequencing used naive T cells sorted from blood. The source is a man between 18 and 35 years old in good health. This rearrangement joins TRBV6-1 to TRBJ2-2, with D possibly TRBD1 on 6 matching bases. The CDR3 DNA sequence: TGTGCCAGCAGGCATTTGGGACATAACACCGGGGAGCTGTTTTTT. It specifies CASRHLGHNTGELFF.